This TCR beta chain comes out of a study of CD8+CD57+ T cells in acquired aplastic anemia. Per the germline V gene, CDR1 is LNHNV and CDR2 is YYDKDF (reference sequence). This CDR3 has 15 residues. V was clipped by 0 bases and J by 6 bases; unmatched bases: 7. The study profiled TCR beta VDJ and CDR3 using genomic DNA as template. TCRdb used MiXCR to reprocess the reads, holding one entry per CDR3 protein. The sample yields 150,000 to 200,000 distinct CDR3 sequences, roughly 60% seen once. Sequenced patients had shown CD8+CD57+ cell expansion by flow cytometry. This clonotype originated in a human donor with aplastic anemia. This chain connects TRBV15 to TRBJ1-2; 7 nucleotides line up with TRBD1. The sample consisted of sorted CD4+, CD8+, or CD8+CD57+ T cells (not recorded which) from PBMCs. The CDR3 DNA is TGTGCCACCAGCAGAGACCAAGGGGGCTCCGATGGCTACACCTTC. Protein sequence: CATSRDQGGSDGYTF.